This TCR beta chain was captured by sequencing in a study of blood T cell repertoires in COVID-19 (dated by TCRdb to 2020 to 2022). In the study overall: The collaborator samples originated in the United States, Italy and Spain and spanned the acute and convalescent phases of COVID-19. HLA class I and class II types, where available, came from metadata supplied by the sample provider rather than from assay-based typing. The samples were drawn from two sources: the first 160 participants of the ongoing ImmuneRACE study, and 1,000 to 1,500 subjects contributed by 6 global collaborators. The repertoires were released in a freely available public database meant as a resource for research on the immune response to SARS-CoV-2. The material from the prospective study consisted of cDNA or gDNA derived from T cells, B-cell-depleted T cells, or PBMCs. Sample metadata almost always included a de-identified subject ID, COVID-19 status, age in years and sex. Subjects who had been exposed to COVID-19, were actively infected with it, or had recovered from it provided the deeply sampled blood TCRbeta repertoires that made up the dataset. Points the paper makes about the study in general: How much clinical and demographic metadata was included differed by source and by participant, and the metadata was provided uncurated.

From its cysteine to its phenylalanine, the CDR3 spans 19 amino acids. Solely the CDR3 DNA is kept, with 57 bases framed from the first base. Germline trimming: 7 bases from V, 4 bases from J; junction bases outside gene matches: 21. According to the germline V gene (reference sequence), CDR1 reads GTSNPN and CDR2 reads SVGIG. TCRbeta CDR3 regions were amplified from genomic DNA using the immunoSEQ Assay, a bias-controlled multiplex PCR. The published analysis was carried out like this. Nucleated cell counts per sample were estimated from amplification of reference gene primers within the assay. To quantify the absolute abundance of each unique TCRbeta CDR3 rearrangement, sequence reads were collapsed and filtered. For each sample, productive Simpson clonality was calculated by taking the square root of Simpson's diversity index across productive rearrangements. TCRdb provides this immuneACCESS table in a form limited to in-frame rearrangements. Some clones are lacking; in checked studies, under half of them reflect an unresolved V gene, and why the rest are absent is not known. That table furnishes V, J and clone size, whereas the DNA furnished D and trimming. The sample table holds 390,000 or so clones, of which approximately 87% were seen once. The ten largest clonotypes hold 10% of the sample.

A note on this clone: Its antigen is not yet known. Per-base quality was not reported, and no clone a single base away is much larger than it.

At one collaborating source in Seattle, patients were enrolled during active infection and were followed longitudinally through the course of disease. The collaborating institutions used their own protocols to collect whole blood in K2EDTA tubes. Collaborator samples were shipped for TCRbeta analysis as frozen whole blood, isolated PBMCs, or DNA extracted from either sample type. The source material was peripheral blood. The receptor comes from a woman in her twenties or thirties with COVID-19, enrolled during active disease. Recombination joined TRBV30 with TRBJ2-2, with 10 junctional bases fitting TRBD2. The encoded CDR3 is CASLVGLAGDSWVTGELFF. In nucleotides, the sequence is TGTGCCTCACTGGTCGGGCTAGCGGGAGATTCGTGGGTCACCGGGGAGCTGTTTTTT.